These 7 T cell receptor beta chains originate from one sample sequenced in a study of beta chain features in type 1 diabetes. The authors reverse transcribed all of the isolated RNA, so sequencing captured expressed TCRB transcripts. Using immunoSEQ multiplex PCR, the repertoire was profiled, and TCRdb retains in-frame clones only, with some absent. The data hold hundreds of thousands of clones, with 68% observed a single time. Input material: naive CD4+ T cells from blood. The receptor source for this set is a man younger than 40 in good health.

CDR3 coding DNA: TGCAGCGTAGGATTACTCTACGGGGAGCAGTACTTC. It encodes CSVGLLYGEQYF. The chain links TRBV29-1 to TRBJ2-5; D possibly corresponds to TRBD2 (5 bases). This CDR3 region has 12 residues. Per the germline V gene, CDR1 is SQVTM and CDR2 is ANQGSEA. Trimming took off 6 bases at V and 11 bases at J, with 19 bases between the two ends. Combining the CDR3 with reference TRBV29-1 and TRBJ2-5 gives the whole variable domain SAVISQKPSRDICQRGTSLTIQCQVDSQVTMMFWYRQQPGQSLTLIATANQGSEATYESGFVIDKFPISRPNLTFSTLTVSNMSPEDSSIYLCSVGLLYGEQYFGPGTRLLVL.

V gene TRBV2 combines with J gene TRBJ1-1; D remains unclear. The CDR3 is 13 residues long. V was cut by 3 bases and J by 1 base, with 6 bases left in between. The V gene's germline CDR1 is SNHLY and CDR2 FYNNEI. The CDR3 here is CASSDWENTEAFF. As DNA, the CDR3 is TGTGCCAGCAGTGACTGGGAGAACACTGAAGCTTTCTTT.

DNA for the CDR3: TGCGCCAGCAGTCAGAATACAAGGCCGCTCGGAGATACGCAGTATTTT. It specifies CASSQNTRPLGDTQYF. The rearrangement uses TRBV23-1 and TRBJ2-3, with unresolved D. TRBV23-1 is sorted into the ORF group, with uncertain function. The V and J ends lost 3 bases and 5 bases respectively, with 18 bases between them. The CDR3 runs 16 residues.

In its sample, this clone was seen a few times. J is TRBJ2-5 and V is TRBV6-5, with D unresolved. Trimming stripped 8 bases from V and 5 bases from J, with 9 bases between. In germline, CDR1 is MNHEY, CDR2 SVGAGI. CDR3 size: 11 residues. The CDR3 reads CASRRAETQYF. As DNA, the CDR3 is TGTGCCAGCCGTAGGGCCGAGACCCAGTACTTC.

This chain's CDR3 is CAIRSVGANTEAFF. In DNA, the CDR3 is TGTGCCATCAGATCAGTCGGGGCGAACACTGAAGCTTTCTTT. This chain joins TRBV10-3 and TRBJ1-1; TRBD1 is a possible D gene (5 bases). V lost 6 bases to trimming and J lost 1 base, with 12 bases between them. Looked up from germline, CDR1 is ENHRY and CDR2 is SYGVKD. The CDR3 has 14 residues.

V is TRBV30 and J is TRBJ2-7; D could derive from TRBD1 or TRBD2 (6 bases each). Germline CDR1 is GTSNPN and CDR2 is SVGIG (reference sequence). V lost 4 bases and J lost 4, with 11 bases in between. The CDR3 is 12 residues long. The CDR3 DNA reads as TGTGCCTGGACGAGGGGGGCTTACGAGCAGTACTTC. This gives the protein CAWTRGAYEQYF.

The gene calls are TRBV25-1 and TRBJ1-3; 7 bases fit TRBD1. V lost 5 bases to trimming and J lost 1 base; unmatched junction nucleotides: 2. The CDR3 runs to 14 residues. Germline values: CDR1 MGHDK, CDR2 SYGVNS. CDR3 sequence reads: CASSQTGSGNTIYF. In DNA, the CDR3 is TGTGCCAGCAGTCAGACAGGGTCTGGAAACACCATATATTTT. Full variable domain (missing parts from reference TRBV25-1 and TRBJ1-3): EADIYQTPRYLVIGTGKKITLECSQTMGHDKMYWYQQDPGMELHLIHYSYGVNSTEKGDLSSESTVSRIRTEHFPLTLESARPSHTSQYLCASSQTGSGNTIYFGEGSWLTVV.